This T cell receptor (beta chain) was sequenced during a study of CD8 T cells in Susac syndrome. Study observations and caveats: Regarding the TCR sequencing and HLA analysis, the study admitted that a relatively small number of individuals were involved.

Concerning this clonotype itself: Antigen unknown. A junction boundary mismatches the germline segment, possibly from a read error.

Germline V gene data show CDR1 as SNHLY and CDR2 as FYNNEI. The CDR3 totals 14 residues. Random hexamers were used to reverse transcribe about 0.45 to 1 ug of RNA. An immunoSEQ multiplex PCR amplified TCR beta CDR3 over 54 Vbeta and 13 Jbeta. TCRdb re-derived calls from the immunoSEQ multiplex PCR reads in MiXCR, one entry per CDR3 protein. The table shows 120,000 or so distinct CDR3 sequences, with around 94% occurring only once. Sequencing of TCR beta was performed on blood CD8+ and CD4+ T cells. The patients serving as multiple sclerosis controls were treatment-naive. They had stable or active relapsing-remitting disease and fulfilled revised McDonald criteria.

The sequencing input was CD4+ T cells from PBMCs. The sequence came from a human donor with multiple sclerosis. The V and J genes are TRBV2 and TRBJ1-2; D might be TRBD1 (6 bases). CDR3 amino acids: CASSMRQAPGKRSF. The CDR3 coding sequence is TGTGCCAGCAGTATGCGACAGGCGCCTGGTAAAAGGAGCTTC.